The next 3 T cell receptor beta chains were all read from a single sample in a study of primary melanoma T cells and metastatic recurrence. Sequencing was performed with immunoSEQ multiplex PCR; in TCRdb, only in-frame clones are kept and a portion is missing. The data hold about 560 clones, with more than 55% observed a single time. Sequenced sample: melanoma tumor tissue. These receptor sequences come from a human donor with melanoma.

This rearrangement joins TRBV19 to TRBJ1-1; D unclear. This CDR3 is built from 15 residues. Germline V gene data show CDR1 as LNHDA and CDR2 as SQIVND (reference sequence). Trimming took 3 bases from V and 4 from J, leaving 15 bases between them. CDR3 residues: CASSIRSGVFTEAFF. DNA for the CDR3: TGTGCCAGTAGTATTCGGTCCGGGGTATTCACTGAAGCTTTCTTT.

There are a few counts of this clone. The genes are TRBV28 and TRBJ2-7, with D tentatively TRBD1 (9 bases). The CDR3 sequence is 14 residues long. Germline-derived CDR1 and CDR2 are MDHEN and SYDVKM. Trimming stripped 5 bases from V and 9 bases from J, with 20 bases between. CDR3 protein: CASSPGGTGQVQYF. The DNA of the CDR3 is TGTGCCAGCAGTCCGGGGGGGACAGGGCAGGTGCAGTACTTC.

On this clone: Germline is not matched at one junction end, which may reflect a read error. In nucleotides, the CDR3 is TGTGCCATCAGTGCTCCGGGACAGGGGTTACAAGGCTACACCTTC. It translates to CAISAPGQGLQGYTF. V usage is TRBV6-8 and J usage is TRBJ1-2, with 10 bases matching TRBD1. This CDR3 region has 15 residues. The germline V gene has CDR1 MNHGY and CDR2 SAAAGT.